The T cell receptor (beta chain) described here comes from a study of blood T cell repertoires in COVID-19. Looking at the study overall: Specimens from acute and convalescent COVID-19 originated in the United States, Italy and Spain. T cells, B-cell-depleted T cells, or PBMCs provided the cDNA or gDNA that served as material.

Cohorts were assigned according to the clinical history that participants reported. The length of the CDR3 is 15 residues. Germline V gene lookup returns CDR1 MNHEY and CDR2 SVGAGI. Trimming took 5 bases from V and 4 from J, leaving 17 bases between them. Authors' data handling: Counts of nucleated cells, estimated from reference gene primer amplification, were obtained. Here immunoSEQ multiplex PCR was the method, and the copy in TCRdb shows in-frame clones only, minus some. V, J and clone size are those of that table, while D and trimming were read from the DNA. Of about 270,000 clones in the sample, roughly 85% were seen once.

The V call is TRBV6-5, the J call TRBJ1-1; D uncertain. Sequencing was performed on PBMCs or T cells enriched from blood (not recorded which). This TCR was recovered from a woman aged 45-60 years with acute COVID-19. CDR3 sequence (DNA): TGTGCCAGCAGTCGCAGCGGGGAGTGGTTCACTGAAGCTTTCTTT. Residues: CASSRSGEWFTEAFF.